Below are 14 T cell receptor beta chains sequenced from a single sample in a study of cytomegalovirus exposure and HLA in healthy donors. Some clones are missing from TCRdb's copy, which holds only in-frame ones; the method was immunoSEQ multiplex PCR. Among about 170,000 clones listed, less than 90% were seen once. Sequencing was done on a sample of PBMCs. All receptors derive from a woman under 30 in good health and CMV-seronegative.

The sample holds one count of this clone. DNA for the CDR3: TGTGCCAGCGCCCTCCTAGACGGTGGCACGAGAGAGCAGTTCTTC. It encodes CASALLDGGTREQFF. The genes are TRBV14 and TRBJ2-1; unclear D gene. From germline, CDR1 is SGHDN and CDR2 FVKESK. The CDR3 is 15 residues long. V lost 8 bases and J lost 10, with 24 bases in between.

The sample holds one count of this clone. The chain is built from TRBV7-2 and TRBJ2-5; TRBD2 might be the D (5 bases). CDR1 and CDR2 from the germline V gene are SGHTA and FQGNSA. The CDR3 covers 13 residues. V was cut by 1 base and J by 4 bases, with 7 bases left in between. The CDR3, as DNA: TGTGCCAGCAGCTTAGAACTAGGAGAGACCCAGTACTTC. It specifies CASSLELGETQYF.

In its sample, this clone was seen a few times. The V call is TRBV4-1, the J call TRBJ2-7; D perhaps matches TRBD2 (5 bases). The germline V gene encodes CDR1 MGHRA and CDR2 YSYEKL. V was shortened by 4 bases and J by 2 bases, with 9 bases between the two germline ends. CDR3 length: 13 amino acids. This chain's CDR3 is CASSLPGTYEQYF. CDR3 nucleotide sequence: TGCGCCAGCAGCCTCCCCGGGACCTACGAGCAGTACTTC.

CDR3 sequence reads: CASSQVRGSEQFF. The CDR3 bases are TGCGCCAGCAGCCAAGTCCGGGGGAGCGAGCAGTTCTTC. The gene calls are TRBV4-3 and TRBJ2-1; D possibly corresponds to TRBD2 (6 bases). The CDR3 loop spans 13 amino acids. CDR1 is LGHNA, CDR2 YSLEER, per germline. Trimming shortened V by 1 base and J by 10 bases, and 11 bases separated the two germline ends.

The chain uses TRBV29-1 and TRBJ2-4, with 8 bases lining up with TRBD2. Trimming took 6 bases from V and 1 from J; bases not matched to a gene: 20. Germline CDR1 is SQVTM and CDR2 is ANQGSEA. The CDR3 has 19 residues. CDR3 sequence: CSVAPGLGLTWPAKNIQYF. The CDR3 DNA is TGCAGCGTCGCTCCGGGACTAGGTCTTACTTGGCCGGCCAAAAACATTCAGTACTTC. The full variable domain, rest sourced from reference TRBV29-1 and TRBJ2-4, is SAVISQKPSRDICQRGTSLTIQCQVDSQVTMMFWYRQQPGQSLTLIATANQGSEATYESGFVIDKFPISRPNLTFSTLTVSNMSPEDSSIYLCSVAPGLGLTWPAKNIQYFGAGTRLSVL.

The chain recombines TRBV27 with TRBJ2-2; D is unresolved. V dropped 1 base and J dropped 1 base, with 7 bases sitting between them. CDR3 size: 15 residues. The V gene's germline CDR1 is MNHEY and CDR2 SMNVEV (reference sequence). CDR3 nucleotide sequence: TGTGCCAGCAGTTTATATACTGAGAACACCGGGGAGCTGTTTTTT. Its translation: CASSLYTENTGELFF.

The rearrangement joins TRBV6-5 to TRBJ1-1; no clear D. Germline V gene sequence: CDR1 MNHEY, CDR2 SVGAGI. The CDR3 extends over 12 amino acids. Trimming took off 8 bases at V and 5 bases at J, with 12 bases between the two ends. CDR3: CASGLRITEAFF. The CDR3 DNA reads TGTGCCAGCGGACTCCGTATTACTGAAGCTTTCTTT.

This chain connects TRBV5-6 to TRBJ2-6, with D possibly being TRBD2 (5 bases). Germline CDR1 SGHDT, CDR2 YYEEEE. The V and J ends lost 3 bases and 12 bases respectively, with 22 bases between them. CDR3 length equals 16 residues. DNA of the CDR3: TGTGCCAGCAGCTCCCGGGGAAGGGCTCTCCTCTCCGTCCTGACTTTC. It encodes CASSSRGRALLSVLTF.

V gene TRBV19 combines with J gene TRBJ2-3, with D possibly being TRBD2 (7 bases). V shed 4 bases and J shed 3 bases, with 11 bases lying between them. The CDR3 totals 14 residues. Germline V CDR1 and CDR2: LNHDA, SQIVND (reference sequence). This chain's CDR3 is CASSRGGWTDTQYF. The CDR3 bases are TGTGCCAGTAGTAGGGGGGGCTGGACAGATACGCAGTATTTT. The full variable domain, with the rest looked up from reference TRBV19 and TRBJ2-3, is DGGITQSPKYLFRKEGQNVTLSCEQNLNHDAMYWYRQDPGQGLRLIYYSQIVNDFQKGDIAEGYSVSREKKESFPLTVTSAQKNPTAFYLCASSRGGWTDTQYFGPGTRLTVL.

V and J are TRBV10-3 and TRBJ2-1; 8 nucleotides line up with TRBD2. Germline V gene sequence: CDR1 ENHRY, CDR2 SYGVKD. The CDR3 extends over 14 amino acids. The V segment lost 7 bases and the J segment 5 bases; nucleotides outside the gene matches: 7. This chain's CDR3 is CAIMRRGDDNEQFF. The DNA of the CDR3 is TGTGCCATCATGCGGCGGGGGGATGACAATGAGCAGTTCTTC.

The gene calls are TRBV27 and TRBJ1-2, with a tentative D call TRBD1 (6 bases). The CDR3 covers 12 residues. Germline V lookup: CDR1 MNHEY, CDR2 SMNVEV (reference sequence). V was pared by 6 bases and J by 10 bases, with 15 bases between. The CDR3 DNA sequence: TGTGCCAGCAGGGCAGGGGCTCTTGACTACACCTTC. Translating gives CASRAGALDYTF.

J is TRBJ1-2 and V is TRBV5-1, with TRBD1 matching over 9 bases. CDR3 length: 16 residues. Germline loops: CDR1 SGHRS, CDR2 YFSETQ. J gave up 5 bases and V 4 bases, and 12 bases lay outside the gene matches. The CDR3 coding sequence is TGCGCCAGCAGCGGAACCGGGACAGGGTCCAATTATGGCTACACCTTC. As protein: CASSGTGTGSNYGYTF.

The V gene is TRBV5-1, the J gene TRBJ2-7; 12 nucleotides match TRBD2. Germline trimming cut 0 bases from V and 0 bases from J; bases unmatched to any gene: 7. CDR1 and CDR2 from the germline V gene are SGHRS and YFSETQ. The CDR3 extends over 18 amino acids. The CDR3 region is CASSLATSGGPSSYEQYF. CDR3 nucleotides: TGCGCCAGCAGCTTGGCAACTAGCGGGGGGCCTAGCTCCTACGAGCAGTACTTC.

A few counts support this clone. Written as DNA, the CDR3 is TGTGCCAGCAGTGAGTCGACAGGGACAGCATCACCCCTCCACTTT. Residues: CASSESTGTASPLHF. The V and J genes are TRBV6-1 and TRBJ1-6; 7 bases are shared with TRBD1. This CDR3 spans 15 amino acids. Germline V gene sequence: CDR1 MNHNS, CDR2 SASEGT. V was clipped by 3 bases and J by 10 bases; unmatched bases: 9.